These T cell receptor beta chains were read from a single sample in a study of radiotherapy plus CTLA-4 blockade in lung cancer. This table comes from immunoSEQ multiplex PCR, and its TCRdb copy is limited to in-frame clones, with some not included. The table has roughly 100,000 clones, over 65% seen once; the top ten hold over 2%. The sequenced sample was peripheral blood, obtained from a patient treated with radiotherapy plus ipilimumab. These receptors were collected from a human donor with non-small cell lung cancer that progressed on radiotherapy plus ipilimumab. Some clones in this sample may be carry-over from other donors' samples. CDR3s include the opening cysteine and the closing phenylalanine or tryptophan.

J gene	V gene	CDR3 protein
TRBJ1-2	TRBV7-3	CASSPDGNYGYTF
TRBJ2-7	TRBV9	CASSESQGVGYEQYF
TRBJ2-5	TRBV2	CASSGRGRETQYF
TRBJ2-1	TRBV2	CASRERGGYSYNEQFF
TRBJ1-6	TRBV11-2	CASSLDSESPLHF
TRBJ1-2	TRBV5-1	CASSLEAQGYGYTF
TRBJ2-1	TRBV5-5	CASSLGPTPYNEQFF
TRBJ2-6	TRBV10-3	CAISESVGANVLTF
TRBJ2-4	TRBV5-1	CASSLDPKNIQYF
TRBJ1-1	TRBV9	CASSVTGHTEAFF
TRBJ2-7	TRBV5-1	CASSLSLSSYEQYF
TRBJ1-2	TRBV6-4	CASSDSPGTGGGYTF
TRBJ1-1	TRBV28	CASSQTDRFTEAFF
TRBJ2-3	TRBV27	CASSLGGRLSTDTQYF
TRBJ2-5	TRBV4-2	CASSGRDGQETQYF
TRBJ1-2	TRBV20-1	CSGSTKYGYTF
TRBJ2-2	TRBV6-6	CASTKNTGELFF
TRBJ1-1	TRBV5-1	CASSLNRNTEAFF